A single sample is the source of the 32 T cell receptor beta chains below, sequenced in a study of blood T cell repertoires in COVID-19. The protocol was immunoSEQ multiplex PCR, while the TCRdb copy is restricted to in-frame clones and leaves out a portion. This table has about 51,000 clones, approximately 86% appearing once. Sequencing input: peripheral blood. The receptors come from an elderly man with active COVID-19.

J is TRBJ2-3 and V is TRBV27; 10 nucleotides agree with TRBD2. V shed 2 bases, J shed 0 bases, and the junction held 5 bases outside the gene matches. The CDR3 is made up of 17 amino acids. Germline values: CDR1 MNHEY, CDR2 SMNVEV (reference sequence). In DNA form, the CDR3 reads TGTGCCAGCAGTTTAAGCGGGAGGGGGACTAGCACAGATACGCAGTATTTT. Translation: CASSLSGRGTSTDTQYF.

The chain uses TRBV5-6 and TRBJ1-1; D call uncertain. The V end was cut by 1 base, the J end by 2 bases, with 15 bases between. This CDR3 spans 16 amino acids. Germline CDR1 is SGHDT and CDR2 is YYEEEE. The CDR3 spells CASSLMRVRHNTEAFF. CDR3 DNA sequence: TGTGCCAGCAGCTTGATGAGGGTCAGACATAACACTGAAGCTTTCTTT.

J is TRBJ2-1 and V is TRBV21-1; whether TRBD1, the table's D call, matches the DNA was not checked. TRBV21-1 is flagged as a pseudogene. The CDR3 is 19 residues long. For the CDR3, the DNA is TGTGCCAGCAGCAAAACCCCCCGGACAGAAATCATACTTTACAATGAGCAGTTCTTC. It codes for CASSKTPRTEIILYNEQFF.

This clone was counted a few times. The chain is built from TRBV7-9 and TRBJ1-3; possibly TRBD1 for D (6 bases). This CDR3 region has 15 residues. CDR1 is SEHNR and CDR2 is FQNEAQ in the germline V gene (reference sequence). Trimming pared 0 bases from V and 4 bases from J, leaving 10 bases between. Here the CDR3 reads CASSLAQQGGNTIYF. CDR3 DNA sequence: TGTGCCAGCAGCTTAGCGCAACAGGGAGGAAACACCATATATTTT.

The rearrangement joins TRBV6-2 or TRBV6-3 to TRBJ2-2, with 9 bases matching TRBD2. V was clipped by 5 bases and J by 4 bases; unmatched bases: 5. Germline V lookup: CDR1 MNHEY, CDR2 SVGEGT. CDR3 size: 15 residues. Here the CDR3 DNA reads TGTGCCAGCAGTCTGACTAGCGGCACCACCGGGGAGCTGTTTTTT. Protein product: CASSLTSGTTGELFF.

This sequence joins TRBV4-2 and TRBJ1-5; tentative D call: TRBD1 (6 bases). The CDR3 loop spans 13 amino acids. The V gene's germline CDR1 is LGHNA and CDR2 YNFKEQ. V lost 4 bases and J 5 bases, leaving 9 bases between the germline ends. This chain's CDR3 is CASSLYRDQPQHF. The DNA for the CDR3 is TGTGCCAGCAGCCTTTACAGGGATCAGCCCCAGCATTTT.

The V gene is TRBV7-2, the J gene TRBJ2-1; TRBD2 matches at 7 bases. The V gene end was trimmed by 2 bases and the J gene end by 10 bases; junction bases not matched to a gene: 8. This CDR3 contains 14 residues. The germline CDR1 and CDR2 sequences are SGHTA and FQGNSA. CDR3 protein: CASSLKGVGGEQFF. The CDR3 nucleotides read TGTGCCAGCAGCTTAAAGGGTGTGGGAGGGGAGCAGTTCTTC.

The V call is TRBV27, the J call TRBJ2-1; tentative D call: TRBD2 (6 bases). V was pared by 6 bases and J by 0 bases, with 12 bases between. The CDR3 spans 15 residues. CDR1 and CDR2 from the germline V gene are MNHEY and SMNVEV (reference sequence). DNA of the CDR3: TGTGCCAGCAGGCGAGGAGGGCCCTCCTACAATGAGCAGTTCTTC. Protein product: CASRRGGPSYNEQFF.

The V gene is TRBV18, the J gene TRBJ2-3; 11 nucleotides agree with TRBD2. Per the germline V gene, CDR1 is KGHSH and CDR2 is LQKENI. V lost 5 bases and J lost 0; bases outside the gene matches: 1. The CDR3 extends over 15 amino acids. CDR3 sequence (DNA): TGTGCCAGCTCAGGGACTAGCGGTAGCACAGATACGCAGTATTTT. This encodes CASSGTSGSTDTQYF.

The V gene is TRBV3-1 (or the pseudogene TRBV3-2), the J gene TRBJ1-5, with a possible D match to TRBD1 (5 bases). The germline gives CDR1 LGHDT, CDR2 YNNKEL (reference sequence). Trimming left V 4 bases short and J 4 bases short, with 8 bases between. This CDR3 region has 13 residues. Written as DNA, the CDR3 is TGTGCCAGCAGCCCCTCAGGGAATCAGCCCCAGCATTTT. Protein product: CASSPSGNQPQHF.

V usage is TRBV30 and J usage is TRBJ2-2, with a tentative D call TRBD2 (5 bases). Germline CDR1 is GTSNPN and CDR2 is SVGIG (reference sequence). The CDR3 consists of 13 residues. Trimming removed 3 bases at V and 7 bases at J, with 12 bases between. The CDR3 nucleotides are TGTGCCTGGAGCCGCACTAGAAGCGGGGAGCTGTTTTTT. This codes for CAWSRTRSGELFF.

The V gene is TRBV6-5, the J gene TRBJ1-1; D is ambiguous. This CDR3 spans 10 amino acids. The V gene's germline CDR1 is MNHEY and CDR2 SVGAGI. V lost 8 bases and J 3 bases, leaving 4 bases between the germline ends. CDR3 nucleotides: TGTGCCAGCGGCCACACTGAAGCTTTCTTT. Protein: CASGHTEAFF.

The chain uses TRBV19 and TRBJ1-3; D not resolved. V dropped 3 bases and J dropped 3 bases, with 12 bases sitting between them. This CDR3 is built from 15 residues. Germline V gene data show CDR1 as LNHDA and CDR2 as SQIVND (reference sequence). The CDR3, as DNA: TGTGCCAGTAGTATCCCCAATCCCGGTGGAAACACCATATATTTT. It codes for CASSIPNPGGNTIYF.

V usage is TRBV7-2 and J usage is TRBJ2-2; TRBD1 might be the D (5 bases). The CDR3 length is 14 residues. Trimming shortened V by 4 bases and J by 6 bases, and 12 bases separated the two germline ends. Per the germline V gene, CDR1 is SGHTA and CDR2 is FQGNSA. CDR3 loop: CASSSSWGAGELFF. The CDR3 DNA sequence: TGTGCCAGCAGCTCATCTTGGGGCGCCGGGGAGCTGTTTTTT.

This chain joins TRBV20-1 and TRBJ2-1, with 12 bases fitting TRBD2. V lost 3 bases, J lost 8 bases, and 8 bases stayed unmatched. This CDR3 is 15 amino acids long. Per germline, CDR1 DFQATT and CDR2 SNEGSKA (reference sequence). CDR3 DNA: TGCAGTGCTAGTCTCCCTCGACTAGCGGGAGATGAGCAGTTCTTC. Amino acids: CSASLPRLAGDEQFF.

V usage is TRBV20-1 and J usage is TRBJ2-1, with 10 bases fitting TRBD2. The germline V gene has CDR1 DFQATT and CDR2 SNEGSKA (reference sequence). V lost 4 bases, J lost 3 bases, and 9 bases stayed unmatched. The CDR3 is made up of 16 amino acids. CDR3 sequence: CSATDLAGELYNEQFF. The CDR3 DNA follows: TGCAGTGCTACTGACCTAGCGGGAGAACTCTACAATGAGCAGTTCTTC.

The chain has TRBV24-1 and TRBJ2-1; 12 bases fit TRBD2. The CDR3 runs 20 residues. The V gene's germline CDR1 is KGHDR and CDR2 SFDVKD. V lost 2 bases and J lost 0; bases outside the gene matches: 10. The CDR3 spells CATSDWTSGKTLSSYNEQFF. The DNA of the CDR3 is TGTGCCACCAGTGATTGGACTAGCGGGAAGACCTTAAGCTCCTACAATGAGCAGTTCTTC.

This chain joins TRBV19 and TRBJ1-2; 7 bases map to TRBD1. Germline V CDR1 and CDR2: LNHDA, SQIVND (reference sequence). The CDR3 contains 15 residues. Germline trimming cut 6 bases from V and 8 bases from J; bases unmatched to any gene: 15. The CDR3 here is CASSHSTQGVKGYTF. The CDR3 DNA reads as TGTGCCAGTAGCCACAGCACCCAGGGGGTGAAAGGCTACACCTTC.

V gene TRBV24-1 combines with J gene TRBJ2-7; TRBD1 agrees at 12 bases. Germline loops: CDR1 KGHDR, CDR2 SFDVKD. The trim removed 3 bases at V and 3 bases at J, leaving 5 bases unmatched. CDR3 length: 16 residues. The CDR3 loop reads CATSDAGTGGVYEQYF. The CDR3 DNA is TGTGCCACCAGTGATGCCGGGACAGGGGGCGTCTACGAGCAGTACTTC.

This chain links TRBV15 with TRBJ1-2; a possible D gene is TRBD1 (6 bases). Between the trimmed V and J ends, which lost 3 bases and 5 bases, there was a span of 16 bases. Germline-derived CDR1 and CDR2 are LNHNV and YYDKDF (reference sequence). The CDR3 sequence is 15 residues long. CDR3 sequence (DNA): TGTGCCACCAGCAGGGTCGCAGGGGTTAATTATGGCTACACCTTC. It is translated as CATSRVAGVNYGYTF.

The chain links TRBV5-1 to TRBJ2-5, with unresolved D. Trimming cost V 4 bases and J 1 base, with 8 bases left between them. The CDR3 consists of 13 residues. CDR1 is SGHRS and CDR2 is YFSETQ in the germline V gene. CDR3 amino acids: CASSPIGQETQYF. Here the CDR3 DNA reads TGCGCCAGCAGCCCGATCGGCCAAGAGACCCAGTACTTC.

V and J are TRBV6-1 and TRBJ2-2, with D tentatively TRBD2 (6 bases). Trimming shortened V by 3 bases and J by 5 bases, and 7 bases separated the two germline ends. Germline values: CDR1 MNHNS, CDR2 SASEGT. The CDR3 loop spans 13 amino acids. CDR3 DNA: TGTGCCAGCAGTGACGGAGGGACCGGGGAGCTGTTTTTT. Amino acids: CASSDGGTGELFF.

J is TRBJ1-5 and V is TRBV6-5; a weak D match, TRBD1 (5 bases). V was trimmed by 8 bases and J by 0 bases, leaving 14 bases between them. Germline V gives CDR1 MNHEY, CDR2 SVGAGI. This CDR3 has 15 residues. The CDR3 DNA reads TGTGCCAGCGGACGGACATCATATAGCAATCAGCCCCAGCATTTT. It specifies CASGRTSYSNQPQHF.

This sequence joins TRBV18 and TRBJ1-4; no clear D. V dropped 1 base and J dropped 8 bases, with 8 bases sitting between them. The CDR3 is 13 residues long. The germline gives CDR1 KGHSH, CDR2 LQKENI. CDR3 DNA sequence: TGTGCCAGCTCACCACAGGTCAGGGAAAAACTGTTTTTT. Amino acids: CASSPQVREKLFF.

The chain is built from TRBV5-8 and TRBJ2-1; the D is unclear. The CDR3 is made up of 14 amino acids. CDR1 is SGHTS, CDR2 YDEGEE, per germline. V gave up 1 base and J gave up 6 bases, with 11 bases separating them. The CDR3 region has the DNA TGTGCCAGCAGCTTGCTAGTTACCTTCAATGAGCAGTTCTTC. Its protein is CASSLLVTFNEQFF.

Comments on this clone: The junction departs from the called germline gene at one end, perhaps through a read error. CDR3 amino acids: CASSYSASGRSYAQYF. The CDR3 region has the DNA TGTGCCAGCAGTTACTCGGCTAGCGGGAGGTCCTACGCGCAGTACTTC. J is TRBJ2-7 and V is TRBV6-2 or TRBV6-3; 11 bases map to TRBD2. This CDR3 has 16 residues. In germline, CDR1 is MNHEY, CDR2 SVGEGT.

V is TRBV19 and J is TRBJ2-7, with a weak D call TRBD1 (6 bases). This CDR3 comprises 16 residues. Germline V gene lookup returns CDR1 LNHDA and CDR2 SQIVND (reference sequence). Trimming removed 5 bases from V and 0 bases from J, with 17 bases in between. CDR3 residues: CASSSPTGLASYEQYF. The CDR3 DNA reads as TGTGCCAGTAGTTCCCCCACAGGGTTGGCCTCCTACGAGCAGTACTTC.

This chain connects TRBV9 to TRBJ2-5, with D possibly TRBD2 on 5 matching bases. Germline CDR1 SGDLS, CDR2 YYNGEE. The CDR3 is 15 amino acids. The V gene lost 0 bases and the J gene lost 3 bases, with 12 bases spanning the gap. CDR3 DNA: TGTGCCAGCAGCGTAGATGGAGGTATGAAAGAGACCCAGTACTTC. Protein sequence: CASSVDGGMKETQYF. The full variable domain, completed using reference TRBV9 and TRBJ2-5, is DSGVTQTPKHLITATGQRVTLRCSPRSGDLSVYWYQQSLDQGLQFLIQYYNGEERAKGNILERFSAQQFPDLHSELNLSSLELGDSALYFCASSVDGGMKETQYFGPGTRLLVL.

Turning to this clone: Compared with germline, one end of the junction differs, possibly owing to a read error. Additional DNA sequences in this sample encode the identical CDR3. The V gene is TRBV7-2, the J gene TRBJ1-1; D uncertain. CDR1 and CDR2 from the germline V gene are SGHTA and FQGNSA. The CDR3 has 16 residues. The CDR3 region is CASSLRSRGIYTEAFF. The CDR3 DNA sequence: TGTGCCAGCAGCTTACGATCACGCGGGATTTACACCGAAGCTTTCTTT.

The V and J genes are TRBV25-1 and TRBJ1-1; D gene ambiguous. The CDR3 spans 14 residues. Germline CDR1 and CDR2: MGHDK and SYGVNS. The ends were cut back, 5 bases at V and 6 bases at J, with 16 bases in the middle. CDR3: CASSYPQAGAEAFF. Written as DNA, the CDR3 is TGTGCCAGCAGTTATCCCCAGGCTGGCGCTGAAGCTTTCTTT.

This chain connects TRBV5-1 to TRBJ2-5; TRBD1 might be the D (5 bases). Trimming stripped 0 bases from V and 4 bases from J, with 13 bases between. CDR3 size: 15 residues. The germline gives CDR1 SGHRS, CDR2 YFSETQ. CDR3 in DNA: TGCGCCAGCAGCTTGGCCGCGGACAAAAGAGAGACCCAGTACTTC. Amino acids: CASSLAADKRETQYF.

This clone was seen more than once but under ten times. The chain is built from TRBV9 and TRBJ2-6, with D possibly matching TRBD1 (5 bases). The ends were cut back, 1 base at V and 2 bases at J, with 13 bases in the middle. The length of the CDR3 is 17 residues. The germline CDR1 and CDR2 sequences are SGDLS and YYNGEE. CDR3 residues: CASSVTGARAGANVLTF. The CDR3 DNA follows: TGTGCCAGCAGCGTAACAGGAGCCCGGGCTGGGGCCAACGTCCTGACTTTC.